This entry concerns a single T cell receptor (beta chain). Its antigen is unknown. Base qualities are not provided; no much larger clone lies one nucleotide away. Deep TCRbeta sequencing was performed with the immunoSEQ platform. On the study's bioinformatics: For further analysis, only productive rearrangements were exported out of the immunoSEQ Analyzer. T cell phenotypes were assigned to bulk TCRbeta clonotypes by matching the clonotypes to single-cell RNA+TCR-seq clones that had the same TCRbeta sequence. Clone enrichment in tumor was computed as tumor frequency divided by PBMC frequency from bulk TCR sequencing. TCRs were sorted with GLIPH into specificity groups, meaning clusters of distinct TCRs that share CDR3 motifs and likely recognize common antigens. This is the immuneACCESS table as TCRdb keeps it, with only in-frame sequences that have V and J called. A part of the clones is gone; compared with another copy, unresolved V genes explain less than half, and the rest is unexplained. That table is the source of V, J and clone size, and D and trimming were worked out from the DNA. The sample table contains about 24,000 clones; only one count was recorded for roughly 85% of them. The ten biggest clones cover about 12% of the sample.

Reading the label with the study, this specimen's time point is: after anti-PD-1 therapy. For bulk TCRbeta sequencing, genomic DNA was extracted from tumor biopsies or peripheral blood, and input amounts ranged from roughly 600 ng to 6,500 ng. Every patient was a poor candidate for surgical resection and had histologically proven advanced or metastatic basal or squamous cell carcinoma. The basal cell carcinoma cohort comprised some ten patients, of whom roughly 8 had bulk tumor TCR sequencing. The data belong to a study of T cells in tumors after PD-1 blockade (dated by TCRdb to between 2018 and 2020). Context from the whole study: Prior checkpoint blockade, systemic immunosuppressant use, and recent radiotherapy or other anti-cancer therapy within 4 weeks were grounds for patient exclusion. Paired single-cell RNA and TCR sequencing was performed on site-matched tumors from BCC or SCC patients before and after anti-PD-1 therapy. Bulk TCR sequencing was performed on about 10 peripheral blood samples from 5 patients to compare blood and tumor clonotypes. RECIST version 1.1 was used to assess clinical response. A subset of patients also received ongoing daily vismodegib 150 mg during anti-PD-1 treatment. Pembrolizumab 200 mg every 3 weeks or cemiplimab 350 mg every 2 weeks was administered to patients. An average of 113,528 TCR templates (range about 24,679-257,772) and around 36,000 unique clonotypes was obtained for peripheral blood samples.

V has 5 bases trimmed and J has 3 bases trimmed; junction bases matching no gene number 4. The germline V gene (reference sequence) provides CDR1 MNHNY and CDR2 SVGAGI. Taken from cysteine to phenylalanine, the CDR3 has 15 residues. Only the CDR3 portion is preserved as DNA: 45 bases, with reading frame beginning at the first base. General conclusions and limits of the study: Roughly two fifths of tumor TCR clonotypes were detected in blood, and some novel exhausted tumor clones were observed in pre-treatment blood, which was taken as suggesting peripheral recruitment. Where the novel T cell clones came from was not identified, and possible sources could include lymphoid organs or rare unexpanded clones inside the tumor or in the tumor periphery.

The chain employs TRBV6-6 and TRBJ1-1, with 12 central nucleotides matching TRBD1. The sample was PBMCs, taken after anti-PD-1 treatment. The sequence was collected from a human donor with basal cell carcinoma. The CDR3 loop reads CASSRDRGRYTEAFF. The sequenced DNA: TGTGCCAGCAGTCGGGACAGGGGGCGATACACTGAAGCTTTCTTT.